This T cell receptor (beta chain) is drawn from a study of blood T cell repertoires in COVID-19. Whole-study context: Sources were T cells, B-cell-depleted T cells, or PBMCs; the material itself was cDNA or gDNA.

CDR3 length: 14 amino acids. Germline loops: CDR1 DFQATT, CDR2 SNEGSKA (reference sequence). V lost 3 bases and J lost 3, with 14 bases in between. Participants, about 18 to 100 years old, spanned around 25 US areas. Original methodology: Reference gene primer amplification in the assay estimated nucleated cell counts. Produced via immunoSEQ multiplex PCR; TCRdb's table is partial and in-frame only. Clonal size and the V and J genes are those of that table, whereas D and trimming came from the DNA. Altogether hundreds of thousands of clones are present, 75% to 90% being singletons, with the ten largest covering 0.87%.

The sequencing sample was made of PBMCs or T cells enriched from blood (not recorded which). The TCR comes from a man aged 45 to 65 who had been exposed to COVID-19. The V gene is TRBV20-1, the J gene TRBJ1-2, with no clear D. The CDR3 sequence: CSASSGSTDYGYTF. The CDR3 DNA reads TGCAGTGCTAGTTCGGGGAGTACGGACTATGGCTACACCTTC.